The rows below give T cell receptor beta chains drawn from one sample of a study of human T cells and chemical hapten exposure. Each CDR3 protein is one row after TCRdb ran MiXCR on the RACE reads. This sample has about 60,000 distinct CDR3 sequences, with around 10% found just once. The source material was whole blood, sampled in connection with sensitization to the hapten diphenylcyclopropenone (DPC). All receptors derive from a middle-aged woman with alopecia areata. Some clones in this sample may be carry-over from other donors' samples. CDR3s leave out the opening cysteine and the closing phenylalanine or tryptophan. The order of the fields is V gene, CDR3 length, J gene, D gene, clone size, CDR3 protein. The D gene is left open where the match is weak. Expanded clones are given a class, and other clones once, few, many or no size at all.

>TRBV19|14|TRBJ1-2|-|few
ASSPPPGQPNYGYT
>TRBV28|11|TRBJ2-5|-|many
ASSLGREETQY
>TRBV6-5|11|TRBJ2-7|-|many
ASSYRVPYEQY
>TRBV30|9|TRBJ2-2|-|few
AWASAGELF
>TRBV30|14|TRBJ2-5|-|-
AWSVRRTDYRETQY
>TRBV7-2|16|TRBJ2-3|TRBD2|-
ASSSRAASGRKADTQY
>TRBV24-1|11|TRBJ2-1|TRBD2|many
ATTAGGGPEQF
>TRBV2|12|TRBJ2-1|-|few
ASSEQGPNNEQF
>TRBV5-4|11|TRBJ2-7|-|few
ASSLDANGEQY
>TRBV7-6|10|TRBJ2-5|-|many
ASSLNVETQY
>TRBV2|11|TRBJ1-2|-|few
ASSGGGHYGYT
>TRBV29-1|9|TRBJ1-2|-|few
SVVWGSGYT
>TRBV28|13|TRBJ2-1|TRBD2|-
ASSSIAGGKHEQF
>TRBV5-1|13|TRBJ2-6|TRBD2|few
ASSAQLAGANVLT
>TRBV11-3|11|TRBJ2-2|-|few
ASSLAAYGELF
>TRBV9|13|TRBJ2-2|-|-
ASGGGLRNTGELF
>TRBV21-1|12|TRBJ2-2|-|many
ASSKGGPPGELF
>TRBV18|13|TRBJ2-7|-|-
ASSPHGLPAYEQY
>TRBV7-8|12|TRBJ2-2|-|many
ASSLGLNTGELF
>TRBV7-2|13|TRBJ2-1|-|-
ASSLTGDPWDEQF
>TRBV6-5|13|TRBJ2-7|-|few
ASSYRAGPGYEQY
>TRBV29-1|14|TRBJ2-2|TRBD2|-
SVQGGSGSNTGELF
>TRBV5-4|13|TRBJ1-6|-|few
ASSLGQGRNSPLH
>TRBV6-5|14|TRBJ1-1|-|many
ASSWGSAIGETEAF
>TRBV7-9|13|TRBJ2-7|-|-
ASTPRDKKSYEQY
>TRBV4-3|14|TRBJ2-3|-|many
ASSQQGLTKLDTQY
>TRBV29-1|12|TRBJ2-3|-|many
SVEVRAYTDTQY
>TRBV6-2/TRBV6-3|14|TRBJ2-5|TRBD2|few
ASSNHPGGALLAQY
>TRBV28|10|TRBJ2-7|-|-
ASSWKGIEQY